This TCR beta chain was found in a study of T cell repertoires in cytomegalovirus infection (dated by TCRdb to between 2019 and 2020). About the investigation overall: Alongside well-studied HLA-B-restricted epitopes, the peptide stimulations were aimed at recently identified HLA-C-restricted CMV epitopes, whose presentation resists viral immunomodulation. Donor HLA type was relevant to the analysis, because carriage of CMV infection together with the matching HLA type was indicated by public TCR beta signatures.

The treatment or condition label for this specimen denotes: in vitro stimulation with specific CMV peptide epitopes to enrich CMV-specific T cells. As regards this clonotype: Its target antigen remains unknown. Per-base qualities were not stored, and no clone one base away is much larger.

Study-level results and caveats: The ex vivo response was dominated by HLA-C-restricted CMV-specific TCR beta clonotypes, which also provided the single most frequent clonotype in two of eight donors. In both this cohort and an independent cohort of a few hundred donors, the cumulative frequency of public TCR beta family members distinguished carriers of CMV infection plus the relevant HLA type.

The instrument was an Illumina HiSeq 1500. TCRdb handled the public reads itself, with Q25 trimming in fastp and clone calling in MiXCR, and kept productive beta chains. Records with the same CDR3 protein are collapsed into one entry carrying the most frequent genes and DNA. The sample includes roughly 180,000 distinct CDR3 sequences, with less than 25% observed a single time. About 25% of the sample is held by the ten biggest clonotypes. The CDR3 contains 16 residues, cysteine and phenylalanine counted. The read is trimmed to its CDR3 DNA, 48 bases read in frame from base 1. Per the germline V gene, SGHRS is the CDR1 and YFSETQ is the CDR2. Trimming takes 2 bases off V and 0 bases off J; junction bases not matched to a gene: 7.

Here the chain combines TRBV5-1 and TRBJ1-1; 7 bases in the middle match TRBD1. This clonotype originated in a human donor in good health (CMV status not recorded). Some clones in this sample may be carry-over from other donors' samples. Sequenced here: CD8+ T cells from cultured PBMCs, sampled from culture after CMV antigen stimulation. The CDR3 reads as follows: CASSFRQGRMNTEAFF. The nucleotide sequence reads TGCGCCAGCAGCTTTAGACAGGGAAGGATGAACACTGAAGCTTTCTTT. Here the CDR3 is joined to the reference TRBV5-1 and TRBJ1-1 genes, and the full variable domain is: KAGVTQTPRYLIKTRGQQVTLSCSPISGHRSVSWYQQTPGQGLQFLFEYFSETQRNKGNFPGRFSGRQFSNSRSEMNVSTLELGDSALYLCASSFRQGRMNTEAFFGQGTRLTVV.